The 27 T cell receptor beta chains given below trace back to one sample, sequenced in a study of blood T cell repertoires in COVID-19 (dated by TCRdb to the early 2020s). Preparation of the library involved the immunoSEQ multiplex PCR assay. As stored in TCRdb, this immuneACCESS dataset retains in-frame rearrangements with V and J assigned. A fraction of the clones does not appear; measured against another copy, unresolved V genes explain less than half of the discrepancy, and the remainder lacks a known reason. This sample comprises 80,000 to 100,000 clones, about 86% of them detected only once. About 24% of the sample is held by the ten biggest clonotypes. Sequences were obtained from peripheral blood. The receptors shown here come from an elderly woman in a cohort sampled during active or convalescent COVID-19.

The chain employs TRBV18 and TRBJ2-4; no clear D. CDR3 length: 17 amino acids. Germline CDR1 is KGHSH and CDR2 is LQKENI. V dropped 0 bases and J dropped 5 bases, with 17 bases sitting between them. CDR3 amino acids: CASSPPVGTPAENIQYF. In DNA form, the CDR3 reads TGTGCCAGCTCACCACCGGTTGGAACCCCGGCGGAAAACATTCAGTACTTC.

This clone was seen many times. This chain uses TRBV6-5 with TRBJ2-7; 8 bases fit TRBD2. The CDR3 runs 15 residues. The germline CDR1 and CDR2 sequences are MNHEY and SVGAGI. V lost 4 bases to trimming and J lost 4 bases; unmatched junction nucleotides: 9. The CDR3 reads CASSSKGAGEYEQYF. The CDR3 DNA follows: TGTGCCAGCAGTTCCAAGGGAGCGGGAGAGTACGAGCAGTACTTC.

This clone has only one observation. The J gene is TRBJ2-6, the V gene TRBV3-1 (or the pseudogene TRBV3-2), with 7 bases matching TRBD1. In germline, CDR1 is LGHDT, CDR2 YNNKEL (reference sequence). J lost 0 bases, V lost 4 bases, and 9 bases had no gene match. The CDR3 totals 18 residues. As DNA, the CDR3 is TGTGCCAGCAGCCTCGCCGGGACAGCCCTCTCTGGGGCCAACGTCCTGACTTTC. It encodes CASSLAGTALSGANVLTF.

The V and J genes are TRBV27 and TRBJ2-3, with 11 positions matching TRBD1. There are 15 residues in the CDR3. Per the germline V gene, CDR1 is MNHEY and CDR2 is SMNVEV (reference sequence). The J segment lost 6 bases and the V segment lost 6 bases, leaving 8 bases of the junction unmatched. The CDR3 reads CASRGRGQGGDTQYF. Written as DNA, the CDR3 is TGTGCCAGCAGGGGAAGGGGACAGGGGGGCGATACGCAGTATTTT.

This chain uses TRBV10-3 with TRBJ1-1; D is undetermined. Germline-derived CDR1 and CDR2 are ENHRY and SYGVKD. V lost 3 bases to trimming and J lost 5 bases, with 7 bases between them. The length of the CDR3 is 12 residues. In DNA form, the CDR3 reads TGTGCCATCAGTGACCGGGGAACTGAAGCTTTCTTT. This sequence encodes CAISDRGTEAFF.

The rearrangement uses TRBV5-6 and TRBJ2-2; perhaps TRBD1 as D (6 bases). V was clipped by 2 bases and J by 4 bases, with 24 bases between them. The germline V gene encodes CDR1 SGHDT and CDR2 YYEEEE. This CDR3 contains 19 residues. Here the CDR3 reads CASSFVRDTKRRTTGELFF. The CDR3 DNA reads TGTGCCAGCAGCTTCGTCCGGGACACAAAAAGGCGTACCACCGGGGAGCTGTTTTTT.

The gene calls are TRBV19 and TRBJ2-6; perhaps TRBD1 as D (6 bases). V lost 4 bases and J lost 0, with 10 bases in between. The CDR3 covers 16 residues. Germline assignment: CDR1 LNHDA and CDR2 SQIVND (reference sequence). The CDR3 sequence is CASSSTGPSGANVLTF. The CDR3 DNA is TGTGCCAGTAGTAGTACAGGGCCCTCTGGGGCCAACGTCCTGACTTTC.

The V gene is TRBV4-1, the J gene TRBJ2-1; tentative D call: TRBD2 (5 bases). This CDR3 comprises 13 residues. Germline values: CDR1 MGHRA, CDR2 YSYEKL. With 6 bases removed from V and 8 bases from J, the gap between germline ends came to 14 bases. CDR3 in amino acids: CASRALGVHEQFF. In DNA form, the CDR3 reads TGCGCCAGCAGGGCACTAGGCGTCCATGAGCAGTTCTTC.

The chain joins TRBV2 to TRBJ2-3; tentative D call: TRBD1 (6 bases). Germline CDR1 is SNHLY and CDR2 is FYNNEI. V lost 6 bases and J 0 bases, leaving 13 bases between the germline ends. CDR3 length equals 15 residues. The CDR3 protein is CASRGTSRSTDTQYF. DNA of the CDR3: TGTGCCAGCAGGGGGACAAGCCGAAGCACAGATACGCAGTATTTT.

This clone was found once. The V call is TRBV28, the J call TRBJ1-1; D may be TRBD1 (5 bases). Deletions cut 8 bases from V and 10 bases from J, with 26 bases between. From germline, CDR1 is MDHEN and CDR2 SYDVKM. The CDR3 sequence is 15 residues long. CDR3 in DNA: TGTGCCAGCGGGGCCCCCGGGTCAGACCGTAGGGGAGCTTTCTTT. Its protein is CASGAPGSDRRGAFF.

The gene calls are TRBV2 and TRBJ1-4; D remains unclear. The V gene lost 7 bases and the J gene lost 0 bases, with 9 bases spanning the gap. CDR1 is SNHLY, CDR2 FYNNEI, per germline. The CDR3 totals 14 residues. In DNA form, the CDR3 reads TGTGCCAGCAAGCTGATCACAACTAATGAAAAACTGTTTTTT. Translation: CASKLITTNEKLFF.

The V gene is TRBV14, the J gene TRBJ1-2; D is unclear. This CDR3 comprises 14 residues. The germline V gene has CDR1 SGHDN and CDR2 FVKESK. Trimming removed 0 bases from V and 0 bases from J, with 5 bases in between. CDR3 loop: CASSQDLTNYGYTF. The CDR3 DNA is TGTGCCAGCAGCCAAGATTTAACTAACTATGGCTACACCTTC.

The CDR3 DNA reads as TGTGCCAGTAAAACTAGCGGGAGGGCATCTTCCGCAGATACGCAGTATTTT. Protein sequence: CASKTSGRASSADTQYF. The chain is built from TRBV19 and TRBJ2-3; 13 nucleotides agree with TRBD2. V trimming: 7 bases; J trimming: 4 bases; junction bases outside the gene matches: 11. This CDR3 spans 17 amino acids. The V gene's germline CDR1 is LNHDA and CDR2 SQIVND (reference sequence).

Turning to this clone: Its ends do not fully match the called genes, so a read error is possible. This rearrangement joins TRBV20-1 to TRBJ1-2, with a possible D match to TRBD1 (5 bases). CDR1 is DFQATT, CDR2 SNEGSKA, per germline (reference sequence). The CDR3 totals 11 residues. CDR3: CSVDTVGENPF. The CDR3 DNA sequence: TGCAGTGTCGATACCGTAGGGGAAAATCCCTTC.

The V gene is TRBV21-1, the J gene TRBJ2-2; the table gives TRBD1 as D, unverified against the DNA. TRBV21-1 is a recognized pseudogene. This CDR3 is 17 amino acids long. The CDR3 sequence is CASSLRPGTGGNGELFF. In nucleotides, the CDR3 is TGTGCCAGCAGCTTACGGCCCGGGACAGGGGGTAACGGGGAGCTGTTTTTT.

The rearrangement joins TRBV2 to TRBJ1-4, with 8 bases fitting TRBD1. This CDR3 is 16 amino acids long. Germline lookup yields CDR1 SNHLY and CDR2 FYNNEI. The trim removed 8 bases at V and 8 bases at J, leaving 16 bases unmatched. The CDR3: CASGSLPGQGGEKLFF. CDR3 DNA: TGTGCCAGCGGGTCCCTCCCCGGACAGGGAGGGGAAAAACTGTTTTTT.

The chain joins TRBV30 to TRBJ2-3; D is ambiguous. V shed 7 bases and J shed 1 base, with 12 bases lying between them. CDR1 GTSNPN and CDR2 SVGIG come from the germline V gene (reference sequence). This CDR3 spans 13 amino acids. CDR3: CALKFQGTDTQYF. In DNA, the CDR3 is TGTGCCTTAAAATTCCAGGGCACAGATACGCAGTATTTT.

The J gene is TRBJ1-1, the V gene TRBV3-1 (or the pseudogene TRBV3-2), with D unresolved. The germline gives CDR1 LGHDT, CDR2 YNNKEL (reference sequence). The V end was cut by 4 bases, the J end by 0 bases, with 12 bases between. This CDR3 is built from 15 residues. The chain's CDR3 is CASSPNGPMNTEAFF. The CDR3 nucleotides read TGTGCCAGCAGCCCTAATGGGCCAATGAACACTGAAGCTTTCTTT.

The gene calls are TRBV5-1 and TRBJ2-5, with 9 nucleotides matching TRBD2. The J segment lost 5 bases and the V segment lost 3 bases, leaving 5 bases of the junction unmatched. Germline CDR1 SGHRS, CDR2 YFSETQ. CDR3 length: 14 residues. DNA for the CDR3: TGCGCCAGCAGCTCTAGCGGGAACGGGGAGACCCAGTACTTC. It encodes CASSSSGNGETQYF.

The chain recombines TRBV6-5 with TRBJ1-2; D remains ambiguous. The CDR3 is made up of 15 amino acids. V shed 6 bases and J shed 10 bases, with 24 bases lying between them. Per the germline V gene, CDR1 is MNHEY and CDR2 is SVGAGI. CDR3 coding DNA: TGTGCCAGCAGCGGACTAGACACGCTAAGAAACCTCTACACCTTC. Translated: CASSGLDTLRNLYTF.

V and J are TRBV11-3 and TRBJ2-2; D gene unclear. Trimming left V 5 bases short and J 2 bases short, with 15 bases between. The CDR3 length is 16 residues. Per germline, CDR1 SGHNT and CDR2 YENEEA. This chain's CDR3 is CASSAGSPSNTGELFF. The CDR3 nucleotides read TGTGCCAGCAGCGCAGGATCCCCTTCCAACACCGGGGAGCTGTTTTTT.

V and J are TRBV6-6 and TRBJ2-7; 9 positions agree with TRBD1. Germline V gene data show CDR1 as MNHNY and CDR2 as SVGAGI (reference sequence). J gave up 3 bases and V 4 bases, and 4 bases lay outside the gene matches. The CDR3 sequence is 14 residues long. The CDR3: CASSWRQGGYEQYV. The CDR3 DNA follows: TGTGCCAGCAGTTGGAGACAGGGGGGCTACGAGCAGTACGTC.

This rearrangement joins TRBV11-3 to TRBJ2-3; D is perhaps TRBD2 (6 bases). Trimming stripped 5 bases from V and 4 bases from J, with 16 bases between. The CDR3 has 15 amino acids. Looked up from germline, CDR1 is SGHNT and CDR2 is YENEEA. The CDR3 spells CASSEPRDSSDTQYF. The CDR3, as DNA: TGTGCCAGCAGCGAACCCCGGGACTCGTCAGATACGCAGTATTTT.

This rearrangement joins TRBV11-3 to TRBJ1-6; 7 nucleotides match TRBD1. The length of the CDR3 is 14 residues. V gave up 4 bases and J gave up 6 bases; unmatched junction bases: 3. From germline, CDR1 is SGHNT and CDR2 YENEEA. CDR3 loop: CASSSGGSNSPLHF. The CDR3 DNA is TGTGCCAGCAGCTCAGGGGGTAGTAATTCACCCCTCCACTTT.

J is TRBJ1-2 and V is TRBV4-1; 9 nucleotides align to TRBD1. The CDR3 has 15 residues. CDR1 and CDR2 (germline): MGHRA, YSYEKL. The junction had 8 bases not matched to a gene; V was cut back by 2 bases and J by 7 bases. The chain's CDR3 is CASSQTGTGSSGYTF. The CDR3, as DNA: TGCGCCAGCAGCCAAACCGGGACAGGGAGTAGTGGCTACACCTTC.

A single count supports this clone. The CDR3, as DNA: TGTGCCAGTAGTGGGTTCGGACAGGGAAATAATTCACCCCTCCACTTT. Translating it yields CASSGFGQGNNSPLHF. The rearrangement uses TRBV19 and TRBJ1-6; 8 bases map to TRBD1. The CDR3 runs to 16 residues. Germline trimming cut 5 bases from V and 5 bases from J; bases unmatched to any gene: 8. Per germline, CDR1 LNHDA and CDR2 SQIVND (reference sequence).

The genes are TRBV6-2 or TRBV6-3 and TRBJ2-2, with D possibly TRBD2 on 6 matching bases. V gave up 6 bases and J gave up 6 bases, with 11 bases separating them. CDR1 and CDR2 (germline): MNHEY, SVGEGT. The CDR3 contains 13 residues. CDR3 coding DNA: TGTGCCAGCAGCAGACTAGGATCCGGGGAGCTGTTTTTT. Translation: CASSRLGSGELFF.